This T cell receptor (beta chain) was captured by sequencing in a study of blood T cells in healthy people across ages. This clonotype was detected a few times. Samples had at least 6.5 million PBMCs isolated from them. For the second PCR, which ran for 7 to 11 cycles, a sample-barcoded 5' primer and a J-beta primer mix were used. TCRdb passed the 5' RACE reads through MiXCR, listing each CDR3 protein once. This table holds 1.5 million to 1.9 million distinct CDR3 sequences, 35% to 45% found once. The sequenced sample was blood. This clonotype originated in a woman under 30 in good health.

The CDR3 reads CASRKTGGSSYGYTF. The DNA for the CDR3 is TGCGCCAGCAGAAAAACAGGGGGTAGTAGCTATGGCTACACCTTC. The chain links TRBV5-1 to TRBJ1-2; 8 nucleotides match TRBD1. CDR1 and CDR2 from the germline V gene are SGHRS and YFSETQ. V dropped 5 bases and J dropped 4; count of bases not matched to a gene: 10. This CDR3 has 15 residues.